What follows are 6 T cell receptor beta chains derived from one specimen sequenced in a study of cytomegalovirus exposure and HLA in healthy donors. Clones were sequenced by immunoSEQ multiplex PCR, and TCRdb holds only the in-frame ones, with some missing. The data show tens of thousands of clones, with 85% to 95% seen just once and approximately 0.69% held by the top ten. Specimen: PBMCs. The receptors come from a woman aged 18-29 years in good health and CMV-seronegative.

This clone was counted a single time. J is TRBJ2-7 and V is TRBV5-6; maybe TRBD1 (6 bases). Germline CDR1 and CDR2: SGHDT and YYEEEE. CDR3 size: 15 residues. Deletions cut 4 bases from V and 1 base from J, with 15 bases between. DNA of the CDR3: TGTGCCAGCAGCGCAGCCGGGACATTTTCCTACGAGCAGTACTTC. Amino acid sequence: CASSAAGTFSYEQYF.

The rearrangement uses TRBV7-9 and TRBJ1-4; the match to TRBD1 covers 8 bases. Trimming removed 1 base from V and 1 base from J; junction bases left unmatched: 11. The germline V gene encodes CDR1 SEHNR and CDR2 FQNEAQ (reference sequence). The CDR3 is made up of 19 amino acids. The DNA for the CDR3 is TGTGCCAGCAGCTTAGAAAGGGTCAGGGGGCAAGGAACTAATGAAAAACTGTTTTTT. Protein: CASSLERVRGQGTNEKLFF.

This chain uses TRBV7-2 with TRBJ2-5; 8 nucleotides match TRBD1. V lost 5 bases to trimming and J lost 5 bases; unmatched junction nucleotides: 10. There are 15 residues in the CDR3. Looked up from germline, CDR1 is SGHTA and CDR2 is FQGNSA. The chain's CDR3 is CASSHWTGQRETQYF. The CDR3 bases are TGTGCCAGCAGCCACTGGACAGGGCAGAGGGAGACCCAGTACTTC.

The V call is TRBV9, the J call TRBJ1-4; 7 nucleotides agree with TRBD1. The CDR3 is 15 amino acids. CDR1 and CDR2 (germline): SGDLS, YYNGEE. J was trimmed by 6 bases and V by 4 bases; bases with no gene match: 9. This CDR3 is CASSSRGTGDEKLFF. The DNA for the CDR3 is TGTGCCAGCAGCTCGCGGGGAACAGGGGATGAAAAACTGTTTTTT. Full variable domain (remainder filled in from reference TRBV9 and TRBJ1-4): DSGVTQTPKHLITATGQRVTLRCSPRSGDLSVYWYQQSLDQGLQFLIQYYNGEERAKGNILERFSAQQFPDLHSELNLSSLELGDSALYFCASSSRGTGDEKLFFGSGTQLSVL.

V is TRBV27 and J is TRBJ1-1, with TRBD1 as a possible D gene (5 bases). Germline assignment: CDR1 MNHEY and CDR2 SMNVEV (reference sequence). The CDR3 has 14 residues. V lost 4 bases to trimming and J lost 4 bases, with 13 bases between them. The CDR3 DNA reads as TGTGCCAGCAGTTCTAGTAGAAGGGGCACTGAAGCTTTCTTT. Translation gives CASSSSRRGTEAFF.

The V call is TRBV6-4, the J call TRBJ2-1; a weak D match, TRBD2 (6 bases). The CDR3 length is 13 residues. Germline assignment: CDR1 MRHNA and CDR2 SNTAGT. The ends were cut back, 4 bases at V and 9 bases at J, with 13 bases in the middle. Here the CDR3 reads CASSAGGLGEQFF. Written as DNA, the CDR3 is TGTGCCAGCAGTGCCGGGGGTTTGGGTGAGCAGTTCTTC.